These 10 T cell receptor beta chains came from one sample sequenced in a study of cytomegalovirus exposure and HLA in healthy donors. The protocol was immunoSEQ multiplex PCR, while the TCRdb copy is restricted to in-frame clones and leaves out a portion. The table has 150,000 to 200,000 clones, 75% to 85% seen once. The sample taken for sequencing was PBMCs. All receptors come from a woman in her twenties or thirties in good health and CMV-seropositive.

CDR3 DNA sequence: TGCGCCAGCAGCTTGTATAGCGGAGCCTACGAGCAGTACTTC. It specifies CASSLYSGAYEQYF. The chain employs TRBV5-1 and TRBJ2-7; possibly TRBD2 for D (6 bases). V gave up 1 base and J gave up 2 bases, with 10 bases separating them. From germline, CDR1 is SGHRS and CDR2 YFSETQ. The CDR3 covers 14 residues. The full variable domain, rest sourced from reference TRBV5-1 and TRBJ2-7, is KAGVTQTPRYLIKTRGQQVTLSCSPISGHRSVSWYQQTPGQGLQFLFEYFSETQRNKGNFPGRFSGRQFSNSRSEMNVSTLELGDSALYLCASSLYSGAYEQYFGPGTRLTVT.

The chain employs TRBV30 and TRBJ2-1, with D possibly being TRBD1 (5 bases). Trimming took off 8 bases at V and 4 bases at J, with 15 bases between the two ends. Germline lookup yields CDR1 GTSNPN and CDR2 SVGIG (reference sequence). The CDR3 is 13 amino acids. The CDR3 spells CAHTGNRYNEQFF. In DNA form, the CDR3 reads TGTGCCCATACAGGAAACAGGTACAATGAGCAGTTCTTC.

The chain joins TRBV10-3 to TRBJ2-3; 7 bases match TRBD1. Germline values: CDR1 ENHRY, CDR2 SYGVKD. V shed 10 bases, J shed 6 bases, and the junction held 13 bases outside the gene matches. The CDR3 is 14 amino acids. The CDR3 sequence is CATRQGWDRDTQYF. The DNA of the CDR3 is TGTGCCACCCGACAGGGTTGGGATCGGGATACGCAGTATTTT.

J is TRBJ1-1 and V is TRBV5-1; no firm D call. The germline V and J ends were trimmed by 0 bases and 4 bases, with 13 bases remaining between them. Germline CDR1 is SGHRS and CDR2 is YFSETQ. There are 15 residues in the CDR3. CDR3 nucleotides: TGCGCCAGCAGCTTGGCCGGCGGAGAGATCACTGAAGCTTTCTTT. Protein: CASSLAGGEITEAFF.

This rearrangement joins TRBV5-1 to TRBJ2-5; D is uncertain. Germline CDR1 is SGHRS and CDR2 is YFSETQ. The CDR3 is 15 amino acids. The V end lost 0 bases, the J end lost 1 base, and 10 bases lay between the germline ends. CDR3: CASSLGSGSQETQYF. The CDR3 coding sequence is TGCGCCAGCAGCTTGGGGTCAGGATCCCAAGAGACCCAGTACTTC.

The genes are TRBV19 and TRBJ2-6; D is unresolved. The germline CDR1 and CDR2 sequences are LNHDA and SQIVND (reference sequence). CDR3 length: 16 amino acids. V was shortened by 3 bases and J by 0 bases, with 9 bases between the two germline ends. CDR3 nucleotide sequence: TGTGCCAGTAGTATCGATTGGAGCTCTGGGGCCAACGTCCTGACTTTC. It encodes CASSIDWSSGANVLTF.

The CDR3 nucleotides read TGTGCCATCAGTGATCGCCGAGGGGGGAACACTGAAGCTTTCTTT. This codes for CAISDRRGGNTEAFF. The chain carries TRBV10-3 and TRBJ1-1; D is perhaps TRBD1 (6 bases). The V end was cut by 3 bases, the J end by 1 base, with 12 bases between. Germline CDR1 reads ENHRY; CDR2 reads SYGVKD. The CDR3 consists of 15 residues.

This clone was counted a single time. This sequence joins TRBV29-1 and TRBJ2-7; weak D call: TRBD1 (5 bases). Germline assignment: CDR1 SQVTM and CDR2 ANQGSEA. V was pared by 4 bases and J by 1 base, with 20 bases between. This CDR3 has 16 residues. CDR3 coding DNA: TGCAGCGTTGTAGGTCAGAAACAGGACCCGTCCTACGAGCAGTACTTC. Translating gives CSVVGQKQDPSYEQYF.

V and J are TRBV13 and TRBJ2-5; 10 bases align to TRBD2. The germline gives CDR1 PRHDT, CDR2 FYEKMQ (reference sequence). This CDR3 comprises 16 residues. Trimming removed 1 base from V and 7 bases from J; junction bases left unmatched: 9. CDR3: CASSLVTSGIVGTQYF. The DNA for the CDR3 is TGTGCCAGCAGCTTAGTTACTAGCGGGATTGTGGGGACCCAGTACTTC.

The chain recombines TRBV28 with TRBJ2-7; TRBD1 is a possible D gene (6 bases). This CDR3 is built from 16 residues. CDR1 and CDR2 from the germline V gene are MDHEN and SYDVKM. Trimming shortened V by 7 bases and J by 2 bases, and 21 bases separated the two germline ends. The CDR3 region has the DNA TGTGCCAGCAACAAAGTGGGACAACTGAAAACCTACGAGCAGTACTTC. Residues: CASNKVGQLKTYEQYF.